This TCR beta chain was recorded in a study of blood T cells in healthy people across ages. Remarks on this clonotype: Its antigen remains unknown.

Combining a sample-barcoded 5' primer with a J-beta primer mix, a second PCR ran for about 7 to 12 cycles. TCRdb recomputed calls from the 5' RACE reads with MiXCR, one row per CDR3 protein. This sample yields about 1.6 million distinct CDR3 sequences, of which 30% to 40% are seen a single time; around 11% belongs to the top ten. Germline-derived CDR1 and CDR2 are MNHEY and SVGAGI. The ends were cut back, 6 bases at V and 0 bases at J, with 7 bases in the middle. CDR3 size: 13 residues. Broader study findings: In older individuals, TCR beta diversity per million T cells was lower, falling roughly linearly with age. Leaving the PBMCs unsorted stopped any conclusive comparison of naive versus antigen-experienced cells. Estimated diversity, derived from one million T cells, was regarded as an underestimate.

Sequenced: blood. This rearrangement joins TRBV6-5 to TRBJ2-3; the D is unclear. This TCR was sampled from a woman aged 30 to 39 in good health. CDR3 protein: CASRVDSTDTQYF. CDR3 DNA sequence: TGTGCCAGCAGAGTCGACAGCACAGATACGCAGTATTTT.